This T cell receptor beta chain comes out of a study of CD8 T cells in Susac syndrome. A quantity of about 0.45 to 1 ug RNA underwent reverse transcription using random hexamers. TCRdb analysed the immunoSEQ multiplex PCR reads with MiXCR anew, one entry per CDR3 protein. The data hold more than 150,000 distinct CDR3 sequences, with more than 85% observed a single time. Trimming stripped 1 base from V and 0 bases from J, with 9 bases between. CDR3 length equals 15 residues. Germline loops: CDR1 SQVTM, CDR2 ANQGSEA. The TCR comes from a human donor with Susac syndrome. The rearrangement links TRBV29-1 to TRBJ2-2, with D perhaps being TRBD1 or TRBD2 (5 bases each). The specimen sequenced was CD8+ T cells from PBMCs. CDR3 bases: TGCAGCGTTGAAGGGGGGAATACGAACACCGGGGAGCTGTTTTTT. Protein product: CSVEGGNTNTGELFF.